This T cell receptor beta chain was captured in a study of early T cells in non-severe SARS-CoV-2 infection. Study in general: The study sequenced bulk RNA from unsorted whole blood, with chains unpaired.

Attached unique molecular identifiers marked individual cDNA molecules. TCRdb analysed the 5' RACE reads with MiXCR anew, one entry per CDR3 protein. The data contain 25,000 to 35,000 distinct CDR3 sequences, around 7% of them seen just once; the ten biggest clones take up approximately 37%. The study's findings and limits: Database matching using VDJdb favored anti-spike CD8 responses, with private and CD4 specificities left missing.

V dropped 4 bases and J dropped 1 base, with 19 bases sitting between them. Germline lookup yields CDR1 LNHDA and CDR2 SQIVND (reference sequence). The CDR3 sequence is 17 residues long. This clonotype has ten or more counts. Its antigen is currently unknown. This sequence joins TRBV19 and TRBJ1-1; TRBD1 might be the D (6 bases). Sequencing was performed on whole blood. This receptor was obtained from an adult who was a healthcare worker with PCR-confirmed SARS-CoV-2 infection or an uninfected control (not recorded which). The chain's CDR3 is CASSSYTGLGSNTEAFF. The CDR3 nucleotides read TGTGCCAGTAGTAGCTACACAGGGCTTGGGTCGAACACTGAAGCTTTCTTT.